Here is one T cell receptor (beta chain) with its context. This clonotype was counted ten times or more. Its antigen has not been determined. No base quality values were provided; no much bigger clone lies one nucleotide off. This specimen's treatment or condition label, per the study, means: allogeneic hematopoietic cell transplantation with graft depleted of TCRalphabeta T cells and CD19 B cells. TCRalphabeta/CD19-depleted allogeneic hematopoietic cell grafts were given to the transplant recipients, all of whom were children. Library creation used PCR. TCRdb shows the sequencer as Illumina HiSeq 2500. TCR library preparation used molecular barcoding, with unique molecular identifiers applied to normalize quantification of the TCRbeta repertoire. TCRdb took the public reads, trimmed them with fastp at Q25, ran MiXCR for clone calling and kept in-frame beta chains. Each CDR3 protein appears once, grouped with its most common genes and DNA. For this sample there are about 150,000 distinct CDR3 sequences; roughly 9% appear just once. The leading ten clones occupy 15% to 20% of the sample.

These data are taken from a study of T-cell reconstitution after alpha-beta-depleted transplantation in children (dated by TCRdb to 2016 to 2017). Looking at the study overall: T-cell immune reconstitution after TCRalphabeta/CD19-depleted allogeneic hematopoietic cell transplantation in children was quantitatively tracked in the study by means of TCR repertoire profiling.

Overall study outcomes, separate from this receptor: Apparently early alphabetaT-cell count recovery about two months after transplant reportedly relied on only several hundred rapidly expanded clones derived from non-depleted graft cells. Over the following months the frequencies of hyperexpanded clones went down, and after one year T-cell counts and TCRbeta diversity were mostly credited to newly produced T cells. The high TCRbeta diversity at day 60 in some patients was ascribed to recipient T cells and intrathymic progenitors that had survived conditioning.

The TCR was taken from a female patient under 10 years old who had a stem cell transplant for congenital amegakaryocytic thrombocytopenia, so the T cells may come from the graft donor. Sequenced here: PBMCs, mostly from graft donor cells, sampled 180 days after TCRalphabeta/CD19-depleted stem cell transplant.

The CDR3: CASSRGLAGSEQFF. The DNA sequence is given as TGTGCCAGCAGCAGAGGACTAGCGGGATCTGAGCAGTTCTTC. The chain is made from TRBV11-2 and TRBJ2-1; 12 central nucleotides agree with TRBD2. The CDR3 spans 14 residues, from the cysteine through the phenylalanine. The CDR3 DNA has 42 bases and is translated from base 1. V trim: 5 bases; J trim: 9 bases; unmatched bases: 5. The germline V gene supplies CDR1 SGHAT and CDR2 FQNNGV.